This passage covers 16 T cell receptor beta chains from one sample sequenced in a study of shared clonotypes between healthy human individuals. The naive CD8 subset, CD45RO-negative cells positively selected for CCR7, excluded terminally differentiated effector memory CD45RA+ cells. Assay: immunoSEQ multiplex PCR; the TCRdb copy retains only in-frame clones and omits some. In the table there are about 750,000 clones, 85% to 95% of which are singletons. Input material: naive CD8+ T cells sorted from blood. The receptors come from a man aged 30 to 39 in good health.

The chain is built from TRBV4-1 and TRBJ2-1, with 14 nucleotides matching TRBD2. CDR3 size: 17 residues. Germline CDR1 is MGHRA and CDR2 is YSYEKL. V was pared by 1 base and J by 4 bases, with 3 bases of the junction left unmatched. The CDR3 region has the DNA TGCGCCAGCAGCCAAGGACTAGCGGGAGGGCCTTACAATGAGCAGTTCTTC. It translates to CASSQGLAGGPYNEQFF.

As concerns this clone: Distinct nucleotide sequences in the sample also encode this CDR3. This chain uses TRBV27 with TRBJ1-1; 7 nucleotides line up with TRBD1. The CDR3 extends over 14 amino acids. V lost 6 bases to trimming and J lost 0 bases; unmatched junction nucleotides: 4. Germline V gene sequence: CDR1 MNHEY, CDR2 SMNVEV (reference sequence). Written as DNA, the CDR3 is TGTGCCAGCAGCCGCAGGGGGTTGAACACTGAAGCTTTCTTT. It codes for CASSRRGLNTEAFF.

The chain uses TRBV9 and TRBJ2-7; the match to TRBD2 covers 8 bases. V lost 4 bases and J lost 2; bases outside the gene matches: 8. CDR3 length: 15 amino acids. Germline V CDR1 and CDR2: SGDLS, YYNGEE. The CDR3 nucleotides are TGTGCCAGCAGCCCCGGGGGGGACGCAACCTACGAGCAGTACTTC. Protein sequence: CASSPGGDATYEQYF.

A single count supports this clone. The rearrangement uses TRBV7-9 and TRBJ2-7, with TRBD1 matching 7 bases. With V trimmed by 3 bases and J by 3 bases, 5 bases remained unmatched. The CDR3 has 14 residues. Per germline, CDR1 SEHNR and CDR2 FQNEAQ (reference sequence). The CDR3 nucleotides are TGTGCCAGCAGCTTCGCAGGGGGACACTACGAGCAGTACTTC. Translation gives CASSFAGGHYEQYF.

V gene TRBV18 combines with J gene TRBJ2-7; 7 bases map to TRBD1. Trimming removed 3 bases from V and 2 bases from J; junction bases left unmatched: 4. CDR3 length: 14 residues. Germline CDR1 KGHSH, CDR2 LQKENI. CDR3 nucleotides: TGTGCCAGCTCACCTCGGGACAGTCCCTACGAGCAGTACTTC. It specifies CASSPRDSPYEQYF. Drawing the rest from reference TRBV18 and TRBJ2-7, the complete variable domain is NAGVMQNPRHLVRRRGQEARLRCSPMKGHSHVYWYRQLPEEGLKFMVYLQKENIIDESGMPKERFSAEFPKEGPSILRIQQVVRGDSAAYFCASSPRDSPYEQYFGPGTRLTVT.

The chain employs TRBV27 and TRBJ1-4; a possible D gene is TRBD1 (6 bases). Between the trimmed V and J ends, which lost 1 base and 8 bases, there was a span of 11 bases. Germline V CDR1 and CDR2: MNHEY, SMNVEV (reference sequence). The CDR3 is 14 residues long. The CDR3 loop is CASSLLGDTEKLFF. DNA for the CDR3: TGTGCCAGCAGTTTATTAGGGGACACCGAAAAACTGTTTTTT.

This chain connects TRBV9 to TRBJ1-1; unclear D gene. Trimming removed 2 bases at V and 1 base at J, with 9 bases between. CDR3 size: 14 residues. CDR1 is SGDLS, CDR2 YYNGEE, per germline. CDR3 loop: CASSVGGTNTEAFF. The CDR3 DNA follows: TGTGCCAGCAGCGTCGGTGGTACGAACACTGAAGCTTTCTTT.

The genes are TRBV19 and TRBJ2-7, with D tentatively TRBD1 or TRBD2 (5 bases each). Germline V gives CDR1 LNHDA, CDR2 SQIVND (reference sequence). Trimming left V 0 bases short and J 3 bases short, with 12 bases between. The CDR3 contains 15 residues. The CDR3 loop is CASSIDPGRIYEQYF. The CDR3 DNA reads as TGTGCCAGTAGTATAGATCCGGGACGGATCTACGAGCAGTACTTC.

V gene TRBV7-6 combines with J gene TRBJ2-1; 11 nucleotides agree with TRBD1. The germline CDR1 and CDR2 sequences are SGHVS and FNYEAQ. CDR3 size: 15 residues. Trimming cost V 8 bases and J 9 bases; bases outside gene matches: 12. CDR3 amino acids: CASLIGTGGSIEQFF. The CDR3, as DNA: TGTGCCAGCCTTATTGGGACAGGGGGAAGCATTGAGCAGTTCTTC.

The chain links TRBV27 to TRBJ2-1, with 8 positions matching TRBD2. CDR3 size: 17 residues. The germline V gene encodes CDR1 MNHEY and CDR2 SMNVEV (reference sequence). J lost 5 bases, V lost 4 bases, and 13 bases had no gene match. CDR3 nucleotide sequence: TGTGCCAGCAGTTCCATACCCCCAGGGACTAGGGACAATGAGCAGTTCTTC. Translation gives CASSSIPPGTRDNEQFF.

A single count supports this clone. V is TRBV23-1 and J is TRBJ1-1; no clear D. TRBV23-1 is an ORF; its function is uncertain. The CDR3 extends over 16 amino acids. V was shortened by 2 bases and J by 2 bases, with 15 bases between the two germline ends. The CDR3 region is CASSQAGMGGNTEAFF. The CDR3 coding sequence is TGCGCCAGCAGTCAAGCGGGGATGGGAGGTAACACTGAAGCTTTCTTT.

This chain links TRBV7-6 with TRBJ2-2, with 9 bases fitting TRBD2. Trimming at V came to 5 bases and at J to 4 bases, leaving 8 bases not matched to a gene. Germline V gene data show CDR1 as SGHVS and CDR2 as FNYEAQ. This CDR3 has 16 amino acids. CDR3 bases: TGTGCCAGCAGCGGTCCCAGCGGGAGGTCCACCGGGGAGCTGTTTTTT. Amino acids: CASSGPSGRSTGELFF.

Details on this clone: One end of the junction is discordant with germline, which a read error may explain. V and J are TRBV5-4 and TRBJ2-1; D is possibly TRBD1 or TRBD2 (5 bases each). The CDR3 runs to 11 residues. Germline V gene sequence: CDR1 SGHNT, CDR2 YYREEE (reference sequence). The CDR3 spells CASSLSGDLVF. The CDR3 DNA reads TGTGCCAGCAGCTTAAGTGGGGACCTAGTCTTC.

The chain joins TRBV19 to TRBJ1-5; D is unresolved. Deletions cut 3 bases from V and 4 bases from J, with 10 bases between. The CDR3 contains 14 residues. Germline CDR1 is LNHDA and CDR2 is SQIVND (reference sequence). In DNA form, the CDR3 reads TGTGCCAGTAGTATCGATATCATGAATCAGCCCCAGCATTTT. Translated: CASSIDIMNQPQHF.

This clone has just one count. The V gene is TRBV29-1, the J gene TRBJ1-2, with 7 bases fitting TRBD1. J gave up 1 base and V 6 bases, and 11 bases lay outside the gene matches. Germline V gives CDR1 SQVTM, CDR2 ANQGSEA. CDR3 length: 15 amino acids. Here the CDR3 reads CSVSVRDSYNYGYTF. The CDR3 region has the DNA TGCAGCGTGTCAGTCCGGGACAGCTATAACTATGGCTACACCTTC.

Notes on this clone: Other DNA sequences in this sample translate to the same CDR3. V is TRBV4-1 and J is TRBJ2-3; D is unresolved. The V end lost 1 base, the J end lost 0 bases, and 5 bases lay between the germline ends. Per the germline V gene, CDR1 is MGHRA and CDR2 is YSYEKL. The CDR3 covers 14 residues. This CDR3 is CASSQVGSTDTQYF. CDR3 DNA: TGCGCCAGCAGCCAAGTCGGGAGCACAGATACGCAGTATTTT.